The rows below give T cell receptor beta chains drawn from one sample of a study of cytomegalovirus exposure and HLA in healthy donors. Repertoires were generated with immunoSEQ multiplex PCR, while TCRdb's copy carries only in-frame clones and drops some. The sample yields some 150,000 clones, 82% seen once. Input material: PBMCs. The receptors originated from a woman aged 45-59 years in good health and CMV-seropositive. The CDR3 runs from the conserved cysteine through the conserved F or W. A D gene is named only where the DNA matches it firmly. Some rows have no size entry. The others give once, few or many, or a class for an expanded clone.

size	V	D	J	DNA	CDR3
once	TRBV27	TRBD1	TRBJ1-2	TGTGCCAGCAGTATAACAGGGGGCGGTGGCTACACCTTC	CASSITGGGGYTF
-	TRBV7-2	-	TRBJ2-3	TGTGCCAGCAGCCCGGCCCCGGGGGGCGTAGATACGCAGTATTTT	CASSPAPGGVDTQYF
-	TRBV2	-	TRBJ1-1	TGTGCCAGCGGGACAAACACTGAAGCTTTCTTT	CASGTNTEAFF
-	TRBV11-2	-	TRBJ1-5	TGTGCCAGCAGCCCCAATGGTCAGGCCCAGCATTTT	CASSPNGQAQHF
-	TRBV10-3	TRBD1	TRBJ1-5	TGTGCCATCAGTGGGGACAGCGATCAGCCCCAGCATTTT	CAISGDSDQPQHF
few	TRBV28	TRBD1	TRBJ1-5	TGTGCCAGCAGTTTAGCCCGGGACAGTTATAGCAATCAGCCCCAGCATTTT	CASSLARDSYSNQPQHF
-	TRBV5-1	TRBD2	TRBJ2-1	TGCGCCAGCAGCTTGAGTCTAGCGGGAGCGGGTGAGCAGTTCTTC	CASSLSLAGAGEQFF
-	TRBV7-8	-	TRBJ2-7	TGTGCCAGCAGCTTAAGAAGAGGGCCCTACGAGCAGTACTTC	CASSLRRGPYEQYF
-	TRBV11-2	TRBD1	TRBJ2-4	TGTGCCAGCAGCTTAGGGGGCTCCGGGGCAGGGGGAAACATTCAGTACTTC	CASSLGGSGAGGNIQYF
-	TRBV6-5	-	TRBJ1-1	TGTGCCAGCAGTTACTCTCAGATGAACACTGAAGCTTTCTTT	CASSYSQMNTEAFF
-	TRBV19	TRBD2	TRBJ2-1	TGTGCCAGTAGTAGACTAGCGGGGGGAATATACAATGAGCAGTTCTTC	CASSRLAGGIYNEQFF
-	TRBV19	-	TRBJ2-5	TGTGCCAGTAGTCCAGCAGGGCGCGAGACCCAGTACTTC	CASSPAGRETQYF
-	TRBV19	-	TRBJ1-5	TGTGCCAGTAGTCTCCAAGGGGGGCCCCAGCATTTT	CASSLQGGPQHF
once	TRBV30	-	TRBJ1-1	TGTGCCTGGAATCTCGACAAGGACACTGAAGCTTTCTTT	CAWNLDKDTEAFF
few	TRBV4-1	-	TRBJ2-3	TGCGCCAGCAGCCAAGATGCCAGTACAGATACGCAGTATTTT	CASSQDASTDTQYF
-	TRBV9	TRBD2	TRBJ2-3	TGTGCCAGCAGCGTTGCAGGGACTAGCGGGGGGGCAGATACGCAGTATTTT	CASSVAGTSGGADTQYF
-	TRBV25-1	TRBD2	TRBJ2-2	TGTGCCAGCAGTAGTAGCGGGGGGACCGGGGAGCTGTTTTTT	CASSSSGGTGELFF
-	TRBV5-1	TRBD1	TRBJ2-5	TGCGCCAGCAGCCAGGGACAGGGAGAGACCCAGTACTTC	CASSQGQGETQYF
once	TRBV19	-	TRBJ1-5	TGTGCCAGTAGTATTATCGGGGGGAGCAGCAATCAGCCCCAGCATTTT	CASSIIGGSSNQPQHF
-	TRBV6-1	-	TRBJ1-1	TGTGCCAGCAGTGAATGGGGCCCCTTT	CASSEWGPF
-	TRBV7-2	TRBD1	TRBJ1-2	TGTGCCAGCAGCTCGGACAGGGTTCAGAGCTACACCTTC	CASSSDRVQSYTF
few	TRBV7-8	TRBD2	TRBJ2-7	TGTGCCAGCAGCGGGGGGACTAGCGGTTACGAGCAGTACTTC	CASSGGTSGYEQYF
once	TRBV7-3	-	TRBJ2-2	TGTGCCAGCAGCTTACAACCGAACACCGGGGAGCTATTTTTT	CASSLQPNTGELFF
once	TRBV18	-	TRBJ1-1	TGTGCCAGCTCACCACCCCAGGGCGGCCCCGGCACTGAAGCTTTCTTT	CASSPPQGGPGTEAFF
-	TRBV13	-	TRBJ2-1	TGTGCCAGCAGCTCTCCCACGGGAGCCACCTACAATGAGCAGTTCTTC	CASSSPTGATYNEQFF
-	TRBV7-9	-	TRBJ1-4	TGTGCCAGCAGCTCACCCGTGGGGGCCACTAATGAAAAACTGTTTTTT	CASSSPVGATNEKLFF
-	TRBV7-9	-	TRBJ1-5	TGTGCCAGCAGCATCGGAGGGATCAATCAGCCCCAGCATTTT	CASSIGGINQPQHF
-	TRBV5-1	TRBD1	TRBJ1-4	TGCGCCAGCAGCTCCGGGACAGGCAATGAAAAACTGTTTTTT	CASSSGTGNEKLFF
-	TRBV4-1	TRBD1	TRBJ1-5	TGCGCCAGCAGCACAGGACACGGGACAGAAAATCAGCCCCAGCATTTT	CASSTGHGTENQPQHF
-	TRBV29-1	-	TRBJ2-2	TGCAGCGTAGGGGCCACCGGGGAGCTGTTTTTT	CSVGATGELFF
-	TRBV12-5	TRBD2	TRBJ2-1	TGTGCTAGTGGTTTCGCTCGGGGGGAGGGCGGGTACAATGAGCAGTTCTTC	CASGFARGEGGYNEQFF
-	TRBV5-1	-	TRBJ2-3	TGCGCCAGCAGCCCCCTAGGGGCGGGGACAGATACGCAGTATTTT	CASSPLGAGTDTQYF
-	TRBV18	-	TRBJ2-7	TGTGCCAGCTCACCACCTTTCGGGAACTACGAGCAGTACTTC	CASSPPFGNYEQYF
once	TRBV27	-	TRBJ1-6	TGTGCCAGCAGCCTCGCATACCGACAGAATTCACCCCTCCACTTT	CASSLAYRQNSPLHF
-	TRBV28	-	TRBJ2-3	TGTGCCAGCAATGACTGGGCAGGGTCCACAGATACGCAGTATTTT	CASNDWAGSTDTQYF
-	TRBV6-1	TRBD1	TRBJ1-5	TGTGCCAGCAGTGAACGGACAGGGGTCAGCAATCAGCCCCAGCATTTT	CASSERTGVSNQPQHF
-	TRBV11-2	TRBD1	TRBJ2-7	TGTGCCAGCAGCATAAGGGCGGACAGGGGGCGCGAGCAGTACTTC	CASSIRADRGREQYF
-	TRBV5-5	-	TRBJ1-2	TGTGCCAGCAGCCCGGACAACCGCTATGGCTACACCTTC	CASSPDNRYGYTF
-	TRBV7-3	-	TRBJ2-3	TGTGCCAGCAGCTTCAACTCAGATACGCAGTATTTT	CASSFNSDTQYF
-	TRBV5-4	-	TRBJ2-1	TGTGCCAGCAGACCCAAAGACAGTTTGCCGTCCCGTAATGAGCAGTTCTTC	CASRPKDSLPSRNEQFF
few	TRBV10-2	TRBD1	TRBJ2-2	TGCGCCAGCAGTCCTCAGGGGGTTACCGGGGAGCTGTTTTTT	CASSPQGVTGELFF
once	TRBV5-1	-	TRBJ1-1	TGCGCCAGCAGCTTGCAGGGGATGAACACTGAAGCTTTCTTT	CASSLQGMNTEAFF
-	TRBV6-5	TRBD1	TRBJ1-2	TGTGCCAGCAGATTCCGGGACAGGGTGGGCTACACCTTC	CASRFRDRVGYTF
-	TRBV11-2	-	TRBJ1-4	TGTGCCAGCAGCTTACAGATCGTGTCACCCAATGAAAAACTGTTTTTT	CASSLQIVSPNEKLFF
-	TRBV14	-	TRBJ1-2	TGTGCCAGCAGCCAAGACGCGGCAGGGAACTATGGCTACACCTTC	CASSQDAAGNYGYTF
once	TRBV19	-	TRBJ2-2	TGTGCCAGTAGTACCGGGACTTTCACCGGGGAGCTGTTTTTT	CASSTGTFTGELFF
-	TRBV4-1	-	TRBJ2-2	TGCGCCAGCAGCCAAACGCAGGGTGGGGCCGGGGAGCTGTTTTTT	CASSQTQGGAGELFF
-	TRBV6-1	TRBD1	TRBJ2-7	TGTGCCAGCAGTGAAGGGACAGGGGGGACCTACGAGCAGTACTTC	CASSEGTGGTYEQYF
-	TRBV7-9	TRBD2	TRBJ2-5	TGTGCCAGCAGTAAAATAGCGGGCTACCAAGAGACCCAGTACTTC	CASSKIAGYQETQYF
-	TRBV18	-	TRBJ1-2	TGTGCCAGCTCACCGGCGGGGAGAGCGGATGGCTACACCTTC	CASSPAGRADGYTF
few	TRBV7-2	-	TRBJ1-5	TGTGCCAGCAGCTTAGTCCTACTCAGCAATCAGCCCCAGCATTTT	CASSLVLLSNQPQHF
-	TRBV7-2	-	TRBJ1-5	TGTGCCAGCAGCCCCATTGGGGGGAATCAGCCCCAGCATTTT	CASSPIGGNQPQHF
-	TRBV28	-	TRBJ1-1	TGTGCCAGCCGGATCAGGGGTGGGAGTGTGAACACTGAAGCTTTCTTT	CASRIRGGSVNTEAFF
-	TRBV7-3	TRBD2	TRBJ2-1	TGTGCCAGCAGCAGACTAGCGGGAGGGTACAATGAGCAGTTCTTC	CASSRLAGGYNEQFF
few	TRBV5-1	-	TRBJ1-2	TGCGCCAGCAGCTTAGCAGGGTCGGACTATGGCTACACCTTC	CASSLAGSDYGYTF
once	TRBV5-1	-	TRBJ1-2	TGCGCCAGCCGACCAGGGCCCCCTAACTATGGCTACACCTTC	CASRPGPPNYGYTF
few	TRBV11-3	-	TRBJ2-5	TGTGCCAGCAGCACAGAGGGCGAGACCCAGTACTTC	CASSTEGETQYF
-	TRBV7-2	TRBD1	TRBJ1-1	TGTGCCAGCAGCTCCCAGGGGGCCATTGGCACTGAAGCTTTCTTT	CASSSQGAIGTEAFF